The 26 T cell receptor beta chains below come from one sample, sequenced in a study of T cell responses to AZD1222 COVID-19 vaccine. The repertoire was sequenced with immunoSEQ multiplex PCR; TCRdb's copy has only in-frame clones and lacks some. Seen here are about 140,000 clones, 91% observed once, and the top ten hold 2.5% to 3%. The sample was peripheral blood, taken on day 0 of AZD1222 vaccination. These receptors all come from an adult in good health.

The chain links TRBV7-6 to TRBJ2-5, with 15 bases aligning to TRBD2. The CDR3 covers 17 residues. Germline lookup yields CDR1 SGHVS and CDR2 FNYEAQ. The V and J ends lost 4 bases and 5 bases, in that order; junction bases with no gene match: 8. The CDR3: CASSYRTSGGAGETQYF. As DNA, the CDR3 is TGTGCCAGCAGCTACCGGACTAGCGGGGGGGCCGGTGAGACCCAGTACTTC. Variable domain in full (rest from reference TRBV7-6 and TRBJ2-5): GAGVSQSPRYKVTKRGQDVALRCDPISGHVSLYWYRQALGQGPEFLTYFNYEAQQDKSGLPNDRFSAERPEGSISTLTIQRTEQRDSAMYRCASSYRTSGGAGETQYFGPGTRLLVL.

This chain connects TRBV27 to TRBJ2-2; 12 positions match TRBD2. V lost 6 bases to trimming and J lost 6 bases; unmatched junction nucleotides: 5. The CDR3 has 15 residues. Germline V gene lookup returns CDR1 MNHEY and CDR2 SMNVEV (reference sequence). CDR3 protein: CASRTSGRSAGELFF. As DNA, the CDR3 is TGTGCCAGCAGGACTAGCGGGAGATCGGCCGGGGAGCTGTTTTTT.

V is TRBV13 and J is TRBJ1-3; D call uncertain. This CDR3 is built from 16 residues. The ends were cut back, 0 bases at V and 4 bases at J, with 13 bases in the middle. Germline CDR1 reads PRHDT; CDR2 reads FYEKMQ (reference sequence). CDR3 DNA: TGTGCCAGCAGCTTAGGCTGGGCCGCATCCGGAAACACCATATATTTT. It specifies CASSLGWAASGNTIYF.

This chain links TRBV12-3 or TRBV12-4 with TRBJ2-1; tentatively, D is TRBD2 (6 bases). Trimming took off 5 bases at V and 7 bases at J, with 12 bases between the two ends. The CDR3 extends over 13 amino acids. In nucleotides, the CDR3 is TGTGCCAGCAGTATCACTAGCTCAAATGAGCAGTTCTTC. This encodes CASSITSSNEQFF.

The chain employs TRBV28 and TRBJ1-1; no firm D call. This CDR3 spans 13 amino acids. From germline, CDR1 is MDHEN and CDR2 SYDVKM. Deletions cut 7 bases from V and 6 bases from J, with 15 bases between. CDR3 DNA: TGTGCCAGCACCCCAGACTGGCGGGCTGAAGCTTTCTTT. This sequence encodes CASTPDWRAEAFF.

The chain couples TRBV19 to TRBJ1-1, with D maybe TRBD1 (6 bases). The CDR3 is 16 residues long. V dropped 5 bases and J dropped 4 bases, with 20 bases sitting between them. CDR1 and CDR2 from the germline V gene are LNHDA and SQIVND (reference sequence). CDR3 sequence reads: CASSLKGGLWATEAFF. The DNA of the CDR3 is TGTGCCAGTAGTCTTAAGGGGGGACTCTGGGCCACTGAAGCTTTCTTT.

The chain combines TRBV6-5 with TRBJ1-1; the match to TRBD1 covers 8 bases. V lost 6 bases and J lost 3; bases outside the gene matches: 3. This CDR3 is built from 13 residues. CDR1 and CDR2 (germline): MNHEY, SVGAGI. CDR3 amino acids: CASRVQGDTEAFF. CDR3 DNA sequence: TGTGCCAGCAGGGTACAGGGGGACACTGAAGCTTTCTTT.

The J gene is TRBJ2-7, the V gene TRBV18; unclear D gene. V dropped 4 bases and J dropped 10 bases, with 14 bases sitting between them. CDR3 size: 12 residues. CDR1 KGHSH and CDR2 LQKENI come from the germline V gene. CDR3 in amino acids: CASSLDRFDQYF. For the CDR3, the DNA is TGTGCCAGCTCACTGGATCGATTCGACCAGTACTTC.

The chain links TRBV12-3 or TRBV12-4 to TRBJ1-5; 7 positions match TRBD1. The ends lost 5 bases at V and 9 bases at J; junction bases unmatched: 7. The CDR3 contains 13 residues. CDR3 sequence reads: CASSQRDSRPQHF. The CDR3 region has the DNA TGTGCCAGCAGTCAACGGGACAGTCGGCCCCAGCATTTT.

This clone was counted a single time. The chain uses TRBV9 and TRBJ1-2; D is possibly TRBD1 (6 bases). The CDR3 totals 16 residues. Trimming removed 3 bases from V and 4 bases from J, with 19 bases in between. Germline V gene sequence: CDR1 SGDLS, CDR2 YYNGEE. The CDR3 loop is CASSAPVEGDVYGYTF. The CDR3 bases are TGTGCCAGCAGCGCGCCAGTTGAGGGGGATGTCTATGGCTACACCTTC.

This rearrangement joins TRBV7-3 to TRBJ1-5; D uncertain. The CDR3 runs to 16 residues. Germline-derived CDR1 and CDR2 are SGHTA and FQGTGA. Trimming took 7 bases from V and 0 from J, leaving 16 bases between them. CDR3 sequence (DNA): TGTGCCAGCATCTCTCCCCCCGACAATAGCAATCAGCCCCAGCATTTT. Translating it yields CASISPPDNSNQPQHF. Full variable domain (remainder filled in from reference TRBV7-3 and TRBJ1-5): GAGVSQTPSNKVTEKGKYVELRCDPISGHTALYWYRQSLGQGPEFLIYFQGTGAADDSGLPNDRFFAVRPEGSVSTLKIQRTERGDSAVYLCASISPPDNSNQPQHFGDGTRLSIL.

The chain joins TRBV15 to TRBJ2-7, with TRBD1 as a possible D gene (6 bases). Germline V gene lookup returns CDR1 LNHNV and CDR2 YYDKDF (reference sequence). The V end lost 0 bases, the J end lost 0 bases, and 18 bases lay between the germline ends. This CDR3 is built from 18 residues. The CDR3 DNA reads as TGTGCCACCAGCAGAGATCAATCGAGTCAGGGGTTCTCCTACGAGCAGTACTTC. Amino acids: CATSRDQSSQGFSYEQYF.

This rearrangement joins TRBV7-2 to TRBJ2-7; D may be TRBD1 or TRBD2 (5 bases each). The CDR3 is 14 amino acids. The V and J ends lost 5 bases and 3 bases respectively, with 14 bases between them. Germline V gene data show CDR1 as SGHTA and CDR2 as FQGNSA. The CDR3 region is CASSPGLGDYEQYF. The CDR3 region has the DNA TGTGCCAGCAGCCCTGGATTGGGGGACTACGAGCAGTACTTC.

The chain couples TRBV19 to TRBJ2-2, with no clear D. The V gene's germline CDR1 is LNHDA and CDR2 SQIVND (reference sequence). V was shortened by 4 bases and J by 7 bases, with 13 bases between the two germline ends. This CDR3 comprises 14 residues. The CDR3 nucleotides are TGTGCCAGTAGTACCGGACGGTTCCTCGGGGAGCTGTTTTTT. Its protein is CASSTGRFLGELFF.

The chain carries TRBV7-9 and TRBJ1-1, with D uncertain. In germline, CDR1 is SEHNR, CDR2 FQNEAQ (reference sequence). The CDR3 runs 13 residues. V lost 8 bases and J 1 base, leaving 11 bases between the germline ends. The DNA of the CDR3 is TGTGCCAGCTGCCGGGTCGGGAACACTGAAGCTTTCTTT. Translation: CASCRVGNTEAFF.

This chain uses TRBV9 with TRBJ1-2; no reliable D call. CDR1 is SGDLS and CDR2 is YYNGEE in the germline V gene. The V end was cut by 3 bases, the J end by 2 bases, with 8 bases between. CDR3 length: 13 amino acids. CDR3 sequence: CASSETQNYGYTF. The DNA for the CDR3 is TGTGCCAGCAGCGAGACCCAAAACTATGGCTACACCTTC.

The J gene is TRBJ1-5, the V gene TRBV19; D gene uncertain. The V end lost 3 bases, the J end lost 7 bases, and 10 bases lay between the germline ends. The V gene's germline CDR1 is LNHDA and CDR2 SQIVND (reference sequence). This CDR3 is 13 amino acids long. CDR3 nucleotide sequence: TGTGCCAGTAGTATGAGGGAGTGGCAGCCCCAGCATTTT. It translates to CASSMREWQPQHF.

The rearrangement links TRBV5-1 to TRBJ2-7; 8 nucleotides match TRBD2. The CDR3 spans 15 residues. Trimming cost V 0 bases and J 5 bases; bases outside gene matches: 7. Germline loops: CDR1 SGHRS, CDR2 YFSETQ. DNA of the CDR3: TGCGCCAGCAGCTTGGCCACGGGAGGGCCCAACGAGCAGTACTTC. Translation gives CASSLATGGPNEQYF.

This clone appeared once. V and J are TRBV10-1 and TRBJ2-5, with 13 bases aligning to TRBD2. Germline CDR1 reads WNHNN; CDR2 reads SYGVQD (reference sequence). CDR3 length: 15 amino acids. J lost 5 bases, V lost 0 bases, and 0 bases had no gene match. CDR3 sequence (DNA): TGCGCCAGCAGTGAGTCGACTAGCGGGGGGGAGACCCAGTACTTC. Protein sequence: CASSESTSGGETQYF.

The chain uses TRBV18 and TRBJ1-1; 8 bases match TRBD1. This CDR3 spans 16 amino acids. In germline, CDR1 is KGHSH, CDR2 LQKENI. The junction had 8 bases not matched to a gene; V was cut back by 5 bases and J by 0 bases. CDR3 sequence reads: CASSSVGQGMNTEAFF. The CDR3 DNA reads TGTGCCAGCTCATCCGTTGGACAGGGAATGAACACTGAAGCTTTCTTT. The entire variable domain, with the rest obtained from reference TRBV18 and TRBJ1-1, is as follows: NAGVMQNPRHLVRRRGQEARLRCSPMKGHSHVYWYRQLPEEGLKFMVYLQKENIIDESGMPKERFSAEFPKEGPSILRIQQVVRGDSAAYFCASSSVGQGMNTEAFFGQGTRLTVV.

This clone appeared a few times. Here the CDR3 reads CAWSAFGDWNTIYF. In nucleotides, the CDR3 is TGTGCCTGGAGTGCTTTCGGGGATTGGAACACCATATATTTT. The chain carries TRBV30 and TRBJ1-3; D unclear. The germline V gene encodes CDR1 GTSNPN and CDR2 SVGIG (reference sequence). The V gene lost 1 base and the J gene lost 7 bases, with 14 bases spanning the gap. This CDR3 has 14 residues. The complete variable domain, with remaining parts taken from reference TRBV30 and TRBJ1-3, reads SQTIHQWPATLVQPVGSPLSLECTVEGTSNPNLYWYRQAAGRGLQLLFYSVGIGQISSEVPQNLSASRPQDRQFILSSKKLLLSDSGFYLCAWSAFGDWNTIYFGEGSWLTVV.

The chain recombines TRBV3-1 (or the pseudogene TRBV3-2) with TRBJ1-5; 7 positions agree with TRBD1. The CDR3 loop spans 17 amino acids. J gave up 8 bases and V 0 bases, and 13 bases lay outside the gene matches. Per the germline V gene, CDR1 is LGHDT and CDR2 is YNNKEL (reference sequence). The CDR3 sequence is CASSQDYLTGFDKPQHF. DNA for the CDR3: TGTGCCAGCAGCCAAGATTATTTGACAGGGTTCGATAAGCCCCAGCATTTT.

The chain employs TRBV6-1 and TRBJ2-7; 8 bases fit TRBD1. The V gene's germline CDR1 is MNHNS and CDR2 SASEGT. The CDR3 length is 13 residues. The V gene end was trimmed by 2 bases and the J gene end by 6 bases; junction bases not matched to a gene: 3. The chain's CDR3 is CASSETDRGEQYF. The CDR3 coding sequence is TGTGCCAGCAGTGAAACCGACAGGGGCGAGCAGTACTTC.

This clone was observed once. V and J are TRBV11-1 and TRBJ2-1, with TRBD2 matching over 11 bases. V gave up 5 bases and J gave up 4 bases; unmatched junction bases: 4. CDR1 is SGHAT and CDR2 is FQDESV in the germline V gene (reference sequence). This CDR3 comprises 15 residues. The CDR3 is CASSTSGGLYNEQFF. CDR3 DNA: TGTGCCAGCAGCACTAGCGGGGGATTATACAATGAGCAGTTCTTC.

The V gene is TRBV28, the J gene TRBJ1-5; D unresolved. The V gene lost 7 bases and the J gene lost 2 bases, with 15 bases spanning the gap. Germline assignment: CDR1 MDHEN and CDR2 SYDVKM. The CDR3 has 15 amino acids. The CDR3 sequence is CASTQILGGNQPQHF. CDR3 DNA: TGTGCCAGCACCCAGATTTTAGGAGGCAATCAGCCCCAGCATTTT.

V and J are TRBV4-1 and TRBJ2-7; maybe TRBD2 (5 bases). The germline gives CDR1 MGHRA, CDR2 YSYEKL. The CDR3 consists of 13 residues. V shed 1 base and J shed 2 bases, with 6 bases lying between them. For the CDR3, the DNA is TGCGCCAGCAGCCAAGGGACTCCCTACGAGCAGTACTTC. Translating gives CASSQGTPYEQYF.